The 26 T cell receptor beta chains given below trace back to one sample, sequenced in a study of beta chain features in type 1 diabetes (dated by TCRdb to 2016 to 2019). Libraries were built with the immunoSEQ multiplex PCR assay. The entire amount of isolated RNA was reverse transcribed using the High Capacity cDNA Reverse Transcription Kit, so the sequenced TCRB transcripts were expressed ones. TCRdb's version of the immuneACCESS table is confined to in-frame rearrangements and falls short of the full clone set. An unresolved V gene accounts for under half of the shortfall where checked; the remainder is of unknown origin. This sample lists about 330,000 clones; approximately 11% were detected once. The ten largest clones take up under 0.02% of the sample. Sequenced sample: naive CD4+ T cells from blood. The cell subset or site tag for this specimen amounts to: true naive CD4+ T cells. The source is a woman aged 30 to 39 in good health.

This clone was detected only a few times. V is TRBV30 and J is TRBJ1-5; D possibly corresponds to TRBD1 (5 bases). V lost 8 bases and J 4 bases, leaving 15 bases between the germline ends. Germline V gives CDR1 GTSNPN, CDR2 SVGIG (reference sequence). This CDR3 is 13 amino acids long. The DNA for the CDR3 is TGTGCCGGGCGCTACAGGTCTAATCAGCCCCAGCATTTT. This codes for CAGRYRSNQPQHF.

The chain uses TRBV5-4 and TRBJ2-3, with D hard to call. This CDR3 spans 15 amino acids. Trimming shortened V by 4 bases and J by 0 bases, and 12 bases separated the two germline ends. Germline V lookup: CDR1 SGHNT, CDR2 YYREEE (reference sequence). The CDR3 loop is CASSGWSESTDTQYF. DNA for the CDR3: TGTGCCAGCAGCGGGTGGAGTGAAAGCACAGATACGCAGTATTTT.

A few counts support this clone. The chain employs TRBV7-9 and TRBJ1-1; possible D gene TRBD1, 5 bases. Germline V lookup: CDR1 SEHNR, CDR2 FQNEAQ (reference sequence). Trimming removed 5 bases from V and 13 bases from J, with 5 bases in between. The CDR3 has 8 residues. The CDR3 coding sequence is TGTGCCAGCAGCACAGGTTTCTTT. Its protein is CASSTGFF.

Only a few counts were recorded for this clone. V is TRBV7-8 and J is TRBJ1-4, with 8 bases aligning to TRBD1. The CDR3 extends over 14 amino acids. In germline, CDR1 is SGHVS, CDR2 FQNEAQ. Unmatched junction bases numbered 6, after V lost 5 bases and J lost 7 bases. In nucleotides, the CDR3 is TGTGCCAGCAGCCCCGACAGGGGTAGTGAAAAACTGTTTTTT. It is translated as CASSPDRGSEKLFF.

CDR3 DNA: TGTGCCAGCAGTGTACAGGGGGAGGGAAACATTCAGTACTTC. This gives the protein CASSVQGEGNIQYF. The J gene is TRBJ2-4, the V gene TRBV6-1, with a weak D call TRBD1 (8 bases). Germline lookup yields CDR1 MNHNS and CDR2 SASEGT. The CDR3 is 14 residues long. V shed 4 bases and J shed 6 bases, with 13 bases lying between them.

The rearrangement links TRBV28 to TRBJ1-2, with TRBD1 matching over 10 bases. The trim removed 11 bases at V and 2 bases at J, leaving 11 bases unmatched. The CDR3 covers 15 residues. Germline assignment: CDR1 MDHEN and CDR2 SYDVKM. CDR3 sequence (DNA): TGTGCCGCCCTCCGCCGGACAGGGGGGAACTATGGCTACACCTTC. Protein product: CAALRRTGGNYGYTF.

This clone was observed a handful of times. CDR3 coding DNA: TGTGCCAGCAGCTCCCTCGGACAGGGAGATCGGGAGCTGTTTTTT. Its translation: CASSSLGQGDRELFF. The V and J genes are TRBV7-3 and TRBJ2-2; 8 nucleotides agree with TRBD1. The junction had 10 bases not matched to a gene; V was cut back by 4 bases and J by 9 bases. Germline values: CDR1 SGHTA, CDR2 FQGTGA. The CDR3 is made up of 15 amino acids.

This clone was detected a few times. The chain uses TRBV30 and TRBJ2-2, with TRBD2 matching over 9 bases. The V and J ends lost 3 bases and 2 bases, in that order; junction bases with no gene match: 4. Germline V lookup: CDR1 GTSNPN, CDR2 SVGIG (reference sequence). CDR3 length: 15 residues. The CDR3 DNA is TGTGCCTGGAGAGTAGCGGGAGCTAACACCGGGGAGCTGTTTTTT. Its protein is CAWRVAGANTGELFF.

The rearrangement links TRBV28 to TRBJ2-2, with a weak D call TRBD2 (6 bases). The ends were cut back, 3 bases at V and 3 bases at J, with 11 bases in the middle. The CDR3 is 15 residues long. Germline CDR1 MDHEN, CDR2 SYDVKM. CDR3 bases: TGTGCCAGCAGTTTGGGCGGGATCCACACCGGGGAGCTGTTTTTT. This translates into CASSLGGIHTGELFF. The entire variable domain, with the rest obtained from reference TRBV28 and TRBJ2-2, is as follows: DVKVTQSSRYLVKRTGEKVFLECVQDMDHENMFWYRQDPGLGLRLIYFSYDVKMKEKGDIPEGYSVSREKKERFSLILESASTNQTSMYLCASSLGGIHTGELFFGEGSRLTVL.

This clone has only a few counts. The rearrangement uses TRBV6-6 and TRBJ1-2; D unclear. V was clipped by 2 bases and J by 7 bases, with 8 bases between them. From germline, CDR1 is MNHNY and CDR2 SVGAGI (reference sequence). CDR3 length equals 12 residues. The chain's CDR3 is CASSYEGIGYTF. Here the CDR3 DNA reads TGTGCCAGCAGTTACGAGGGAATTGGCTACACCTTC.

The table lists this clone with a few counts. V gene TRBV2 combines with J gene TRBJ2-3, with D perhaps TRBD2 (6 bases). Trimming took 7 bases from V and 0 from J, leaving 11 bases between them. There are 14 residues in the CDR3. Germline V CDR1 and CDR2: SNHLY, FYNNEI. In nucleotides, the CDR3 is TGTGCCAGCACCCTAGCGTCTAGCACAGATACGCAGTATTTT. It encodes CASTLASSTDTQYF.

This clone was observed a handful of times. The chain couples TRBV7-9 to TRBJ2-3; D is perhaps TRBD1 (6 bases). This CDR3 has 14 amino acids. V was shortened by 2 bases and J by 4 bases, with 10 bases between the two germline ends. Germline V gives CDR1 SEHNR, CDR2 FQNEAQ (reference sequence). This CDR3 reads CASSLTGSPDTQYF. The CDR3 DNA reads as TGTGCCAGCAGCTTAACAGGGTCACCAGATACGCAGTATTTT.

This clone was seen more than once but under ten times. CDR3 nucleotides: TGTGCCAGCAGCTTAGGACAGGGCCTATATGGCTACACCTTC. Residues: CASSLGQGLYGYTF. The V call is TRBV7-9, the J call TRBJ1-2; 7 bases match TRBD1. This CDR3 has 14 residues. J was trimmed by 5 bases and V by 1 base; bases with no gene match: 4. Germline lookup yields CDR1 SEHNR and CDR2 FQNEAQ (reference sequence).

The rearrangement links TRBV18 to TRBJ2-1; D may be TRBD2 (6 bases). The CDR3 totals 15 residues. Trimming took 3 bases from V and 8 from J, leaving 17 bases between them. In germline, CDR1 is KGHSH, CDR2 LQKENI. The chain's CDR3 is CASSPALAHRDEQFF. CDR3 bases: TGTGCCAGCTCACCCGCACTAGCCCATCGGGATGAGCAGTTCTTC.

This clone was observed a single time. The rearrangement joins TRBV2 to TRBJ1-1; unclear D gene. The CDR3 sequence is 11 residues long. V was clipped by 1 base and J by 7 bases, with 4 bases between them. Germline CDR1 and CDR2: SNHLY and FYNNEI. This chain's CDR3 is CASSEGYEAFF. The CDR3 DNA reads as TGTGCCAGCAGTGAAGGCTATGAAGCTTTCTTT.

This clone has only a few counts. This chain joins TRBV2 and TRBJ1-5; TRBD1 matches 7 bases. This CDR3 comprises 14 residues. J gave up 4 bases and V 1 base, and 1 base lay outside the gene matches. Germline CDR1 is SNHLY and CDR2 is FYNNEI. The CDR3 region is CASSEGTGNQPQHF. In DNA form, the CDR3 reads TGTGCCAGCAGTGAAGGGACAGGTAATCAGCCCCAGCATTTT.

This clone was counted between two and nine times. The chain joins TRBV11-2 to TRBJ2-1, with D maybe TRBD2 (5 bases). Germline V gene sequence: CDR1 SGHAT, CDR2 FQNNGV. The CDR3 has 16 residues. Between the trimmed V and J ends, which lost 4 bases and 5 bases, there was a span of 18 bases. CDR3 amino acids: CASSSLRAALNNEQFF. The CDR3 DNA follows: TGTGCCAGCAGCTCTCTTCGAGCGGCCCTAAACAATGAGCAGTTCTTC.

This clone turned up a few times. The V call is TRBV7-2, the J call TRBJ1-1; D not resolved. The V and J ends lost 5 bases and 5 bases respectively, with 12 bases between them. Germline loops: CDR1 SGHTA, CDR2 FQGNSA. This CDR3 region has 13 residues. The CDR3 spells CASSSKLATEAFF. CDR3 sequence (DNA): TGTGCCAGCAGCAGTAAGTTGGCTACTGAAGCTTTCTTT.

The V and J genes are TRBV6-5 and TRBJ1-5, with TRBD1 matching over 8 bases. V lost 0 bases to trimming and J lost 1 base; unmatched junction nucleotides: 2. Germline values: CDR1 MNHEY, CDR2 SVGAGI. This CDR3 region has 16 residues. As DNA, the CDR3 is TGTGCCAGCAGTTACTCCAGGACAGGGAGCAATCAGCCCCAGCATTTT. Translated, it gives CASSYSRTGSNQPQHF.

V and J are TRBV9 and TRBJ2-7; 13 bases align to TRBD2. The CDR3 has 15 residues. V shed 4 bases, J shed 4 bases, and the junction held 5 bases outside the gene matches. CDR1 SGDLS and CDR2 YYNGEE come from the germline V gene. CDR3 region: CASSLGTSGEYEQYF. In DNA form, the CDR3 reads TGTGCCAGCAGCCTCGGGACTAGCGGGGAGTACGAGCAGTACTTC.

The table lists this clone with a few counts. The chain couples TRBV18 to TRBJ1-1; TRBD1 is a possible D gene (6 bases). Trimming took off 1 base at V and 0 bases at J, with 18 bases between the two ends. CDR1 and CDR2 (germline): KGHSH, LQKENI. The CDR3 contains 18 residues. The CDR3 nucleotides are TGTGCCAGCTCACCACTTGTGAGGGGGAGAGCAATGAACACTGAAGCTTTCTTT. Protein sequence: CASSPLVRGRAMNTEAFF.

This rearrangement joins TRBV19 to TRBJ2-5, with 8 bases matching TRBD2. The CDR3 extends over 16 amino acids. The germline gives CDR1 LNHDA, CDR2 SQIVND (reference sequence). The J segment lost 6 bases and the V segment lost 1 base, leaving 10 bases of the junction unmatched. The CDR3 protein is CASSIGQRELFKTQYF. The CDR3 DNA reads as TGTGCCAGTAGTATAGGTCAGCGGGAGCTTTTTAAGACCCAGTACTTC. The full variable domain, its missing parts supplied by reference TRBV19 and TRBJ2-5, is DGGITQSPKYLFRKEGQNVTLSCEQNLNHDAMYWYRQDPGQGLRLIYYSQIVNDFQKGDIAEGYSVSREKKESFPLTVTSAQKNPTAFYLCASSIGQRELFKTQYFGPGTRLLVL.

The chain couples TRBV7-9 to TRBJ1-1; D is ambiguous. CDR1 is SEHNR and CDR2 is FQNEAQ in the germline V gene (reference sequence). The CDR3 sequence is 13 residues long. Trimming stripped 5 bases from V and 8 bases from J, with 15 bases between. CDR3 nucleotides: TGTGCCAGCAGCCTAGACCTCGAGCGAGAAGCTTTCTTT. Amino acids: CASSLDLEREAFF. Together with reference TRBV7-9 and TRBJ1-1, the CDR3 gives the full variable domain: DTGVSQNPRHKITKRGQNVTFRCDPISEHNRLYWYRQTLGQGPEFLTYFQNEAQLEKSRLLSDRFSAERPKGSFSTLEIQRTEQGDSAMYLCASSLDLEREAFFGQGTRLTVV.

The rearrangement joins TRBV11-2 to TRBJ2-3, with TRBD2 as a possible D gene (6 bases). Germline V gene sequence: CDR1 SGHAT, CDR2 FQNNGV. Trimming removed 1 base at V and 7 bases at J, with 15 bases between. CDR3 length: 15 amino acids. The CDR3: CASSLVFGSAYTQYF. The CDR3 nucleotides read TGTGCCAGCAGCTTAGTATTCGGGAGTGCGTATACGCAGTATTTT.

This sequence joins TRBV30 and TRBJ2-7; possible D gene TRBD2, 5 bases. V shed 0 bases and J shed 2 bases, with 11 bases lying between them. Germline CDR1 GTSNPN, CDR2 SVGIG (reference sequence). The CDR3 loop spans 14 amino acids. DNA for the CDR3: TGTGCCTGGAGTGTACTCAGCGGACCCTACGAGCAGTACTTC. Residues: CAWSVLSGPYEQYF.

This clone was detected only a few times. The genes are TRBV27 and TRBJ2-4; D possibly corresponds to TRBD1 (5 bases). The V end lost 5 bases, the J end lost 3 bases, and 14 bases lay between the germline ends. The CDR3 has 15 residues. Germline loops: CDR1 MNHEY, CDR2 SMNVEV (reference sequence). In DNA form, the CDR3 reads TGTGCCAGCAGTCCGCCGACAGATATCAAAAACATTCAGTACTTC. Its translation: CASSPPTDIKNIQYF.